This T cell receptor (beta chain) was obtained from a study of T cell responses to AZD1222 COVID-19 vaccine. Produced via immunoSEQ multiplex PCR; TCRdb's table is partial and in-frame only. The repertoire consists of 130,000 or so clones, with approximately 88% occurring once and the leading ten covering 2.5% to 3.5%. This CDR3 contains 16 residues. CDR1 and CDR2 from the germline V gene are SGHVS and FQNEAQ. The ends lost 5 bases at V and 4 bases at J; junction bases unmatched: 5. This sequence joins TRBV7-8 and TRBJ2-1, with TRBD2 identical over 13 bases. The sample consisted of peripheral blood, taken on day 0 of AZD1222 vaccination. The source of this sequence is an adult in good health. As DNA, the CDR3 is TGTGCCAGCAGCGGAATGGGACTAGCGGGATACAATGAGCAGTTCTTC. Amino acid sequence: CASSGMGLAGYNEQFF.